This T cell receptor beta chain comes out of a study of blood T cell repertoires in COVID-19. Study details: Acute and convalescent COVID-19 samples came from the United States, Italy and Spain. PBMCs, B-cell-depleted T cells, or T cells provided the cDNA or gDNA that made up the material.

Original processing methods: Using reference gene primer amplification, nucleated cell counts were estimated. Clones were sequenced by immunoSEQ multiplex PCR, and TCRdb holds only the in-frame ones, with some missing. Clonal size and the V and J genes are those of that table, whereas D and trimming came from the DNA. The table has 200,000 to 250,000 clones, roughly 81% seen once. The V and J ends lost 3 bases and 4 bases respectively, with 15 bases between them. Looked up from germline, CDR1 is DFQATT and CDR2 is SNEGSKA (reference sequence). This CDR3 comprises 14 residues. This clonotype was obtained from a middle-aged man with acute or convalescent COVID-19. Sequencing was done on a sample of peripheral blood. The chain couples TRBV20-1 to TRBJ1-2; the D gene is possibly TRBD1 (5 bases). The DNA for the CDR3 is TGCAGTGCTAGTCTGACTATGGGGGGCTATGGCTACACCTTC. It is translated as CSASLTMGGYGYTF.